The 7 T cell receptor beta chains below all came from one sample that was sequenced in a study of human T cells and chemical hapten exposure. TCRdb redid the calling of the RACE reads with MiXCR, one entry per CDR3 protein. The table shows about 360,000 distinct CDR3 sequences, with about 7% occurring only once. The time point is: patch test 1, 2 weeks after DPC sensitization. The treatment denotes: therapeutic diphenylcyclopropenone sensitization with weekly scalp DPC. Source: whole blood, taken in connection with sensitization to the hapten diphenylcyclopropenone (DPC). The receptors come from a woman aged 18-29 years with alopecia areata. Some clones in this sample may be carry-over from other donors' samples.

This clonotype was seen only a few times. The chain has TRBV19 and TRBJ1-5; possible D gene TRBD1, 6 bases. CDR3 length equals 13 residues. V lost 6 bases and J 3 bases, leaving 9 bases between the germline ends. In germline, CDR1 is LNHDA, CDR2 SQIVND (reference sequence). The CDR3 DNA sequence: TGTGCCAGTAGCGGACAGCACAATCAGCCCCAGCATTTT. Residues: CASSGQHNQPQHF.

This clonotype was counted once. The chain carries TRBV5-1 and TRBJ1-2; D call uncertain. The CDR3 length is 16 residues. Trimming left V 3 bases short and J 4 bases short, with 19 bases between. Per the germline V gene, CDR1 is SGHRS and CDR2 is YFSETQ. CDR3 sequence (DNA): TGCGCCAGCAGCTATGACATAGAAATATTTAGCTATGGCTACACCTTC. It is translated as CASSYDIEIFSYGYTF.

This clonotype was counted between two and nine times. This sequence joins TRBV7-2 and TRBJ2-1; D not resolved. There are 16 residues in the CDR3. Germline loops: CDR1 SGHTA, CDR2 FQGNSA. Trimming stripped 5 bases from V and 0 bases from J, with 14 bases between. CDR3 sequence: CASSPPRAVSYNEQFF. The CDR3 nucleotides read TGTGCCAGCAGCCCCCCCCGGGCAGTCTCCTACAATGAGCAGTTCTTC.

This clonotype appeared a few times. This chain joins TRBV5-1 and TRBJ1-4, with a possible D match to TRBD1 (6 bases). In germline, CDR1 is SGHRS, CDR2 YFSETQ. The germline V and J ends were trimmed by 4 bases and 7 bases, with 14 bases remaining between them. This CDR3 region has 14 residues. For the CDR3, the DNA is TGCGCCAGCAGCCAGGGGTCGTCGGGTGAAAAACTGTTTTTT. This sequence encodes CASSQGSSGEKLFF.

Note on this clonotype: A much larger clone differs by one base, so this may be a read error. The V and J genes are TRBV11-2 and TRBJ2-1; D is perhaps TRBD1 (6 bases). In germline, CDR1 is SGHAT, CDR2 FQNNGV. The CDR3 contains 14 residues. CDR3 in DNA: TGTACCAGCAGCTTAGATTCAGGGGCTGGGGAGCAGTTCTTC. Protein sequence: CTSSLDSGAGEQFF.

This clonotype showed up just a few times. The CDR3 reads CATGTAPSGNTIYF. The CDR3 DNA reads as TGTGCCACTGGGACAGCTCCTTCTGGAAACACCATATATTTT. The chain is built from TRBV9 and TRBJ1-3, with 7 bases identical to TRBD1. This CDR3 region has 14 residues. Per germline, CDR1 SGDLS and CDR2 YYNGEE. Unmatched junction bases numbered 7, after V lost 9 bases and J lost 1 base.

This clonotype has a count of ten or more. One junction end does not reproduce the germline sequence, and a read error may be involved. The chain combines TRBV7-3 with TRBJ1-3; D remains unclear. Germline V gene lookup returns CDR1 SGHTA and CDR2 FQGTGA. This CDR3 is built from 13 residues. The DNA for the CDR3 is TGTGCCAGCAGCTTAGGCCTTGGAAGCACCATATATTTT. Translation: CASSLGLGSTIYF.